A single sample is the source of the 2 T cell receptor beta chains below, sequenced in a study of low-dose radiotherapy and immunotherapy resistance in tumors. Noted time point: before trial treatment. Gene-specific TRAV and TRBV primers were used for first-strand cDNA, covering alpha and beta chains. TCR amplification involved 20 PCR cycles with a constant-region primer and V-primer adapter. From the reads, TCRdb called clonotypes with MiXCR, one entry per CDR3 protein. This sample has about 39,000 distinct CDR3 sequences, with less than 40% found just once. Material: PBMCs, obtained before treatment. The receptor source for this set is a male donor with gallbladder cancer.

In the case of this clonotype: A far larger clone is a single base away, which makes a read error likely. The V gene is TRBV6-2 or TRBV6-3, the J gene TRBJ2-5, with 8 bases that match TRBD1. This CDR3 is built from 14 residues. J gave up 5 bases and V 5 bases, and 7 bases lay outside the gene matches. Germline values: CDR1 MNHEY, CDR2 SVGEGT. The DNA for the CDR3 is TGTGCCAGCAGTGACCTGACAGGGGAGGAGACCCAGTACTTC. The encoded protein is CASSDLTGEETQYF.

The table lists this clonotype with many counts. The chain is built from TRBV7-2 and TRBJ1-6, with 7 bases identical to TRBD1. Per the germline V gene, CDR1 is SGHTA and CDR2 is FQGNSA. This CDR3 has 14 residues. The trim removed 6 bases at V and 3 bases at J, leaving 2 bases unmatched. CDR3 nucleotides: TGTGCCAGCAGGGGGACAGACTATAATTCACCCCTCCACTTT. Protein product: CASRGTDYNSPLHF.